This TCR beta chain was documented in a study of blood T cell repertoires in COVID-19. Turning to the study itself: COVID-19 samples, acute and convalescent, were from the United States, Italy and Spain. The analysed material was cDNA or gDNA that came from T cells, B-cell-depleted T cells, or PBMCs.

In the original analysis: For nucleated cells, counts were estimated from reference gene primer amplification. The data were produced by immunoSEQ multiplex PCR, yet TCRdb's version contains in-frame clones alone and is incomplete. That table supplies the V and J calls and clone size; D and trimming were determined from the DNA. The profile covers about 68,000 clones, with approximately 80% appearing a single time and around 25% taken by the ten largest. This clone showed up just once. Germline V gene sequence: CDR1 SGHTA, CDR2 FQGNSA. Germline trimming cut 4 bases from V and 2 bases from J; bases unmatched to any gene: 12. The CDR3 is 17 residues long.

The clonotype was recovered from a human donor in a cohort sampled during active COVID-19. Sequencing input: peripheral blood. The J gene is TRBJ2-7, the V gene TRBV7-2, with 9 bases identical to TRBD1. The CDR3 region is CASSSRTGVGGAYEQYF. The CDR3 DNA follows: TGTGCCAGCAGCTCCCGGACAGGGGTGGGCGGGGCCTACGAGCAGTACTTC.